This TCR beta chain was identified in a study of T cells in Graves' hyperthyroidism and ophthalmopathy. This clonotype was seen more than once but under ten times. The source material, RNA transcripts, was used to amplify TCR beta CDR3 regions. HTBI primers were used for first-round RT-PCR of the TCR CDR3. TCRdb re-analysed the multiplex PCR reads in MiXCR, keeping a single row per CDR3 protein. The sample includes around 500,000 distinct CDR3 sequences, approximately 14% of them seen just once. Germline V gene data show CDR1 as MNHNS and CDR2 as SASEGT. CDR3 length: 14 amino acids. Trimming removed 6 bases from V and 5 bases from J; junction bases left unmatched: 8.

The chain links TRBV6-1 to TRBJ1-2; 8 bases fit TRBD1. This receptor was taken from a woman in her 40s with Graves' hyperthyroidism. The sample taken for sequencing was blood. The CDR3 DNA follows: TGTGCCAGCAGAAACCGACAGGGGCGTTATGGCTACACCTTC. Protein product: CASRNRQGRYGYTF.